This TCR beta chain was captured by sequencing in a study of CDR3 diversity in severe acne. TCRdb independently ran MiXCR on the PCR reads; one entry per CDR3 protein. The data hold roughly 93,000 distinct CDR3 sequences, with approximately 49% observed a single time. In germline, CDR1 is SGHTA, CDR2 FQGNSA. Trimming pared 3 bases from V and 5 bases from J, leaving 7 bases between. The CDR3 runs 12 residues. This clonotype appeared many times. This TCR came from a male donor with severe acne vulgaris. The sample consisted of blood. The chain is built from TRBV7-2 and TRBJ1-2, with a possible D match to TRBD1 (6 bases). The CDR3 here is CASSLTGYGYTF. The CDR3 DNA reads TGTGCCAGCAGCTTGACAGGATATGGCTACACCTTC.